Shown below are 9 T cell receptor beta chains from a single sample sequenced in a study of cytomegalovirus exposure and HLA in healthy donors. The assay was immunoSEQ multiplex PCR, and TCRdb's table has in-frame clones only and misses some. The sample lists 130,000 or so clones, nearly 90% occurring once. The sample taken for sequencing was PBMCs. These receptors were collected from a woman under 30 in good health and CMV-seronegative.

The chain recombines TRBV4-2 with TRBJ2-7; D possibly corresponds to TRBD1 (5 bases). The germline gives CDR1 LGHNA, CDR2 YNFKEQ. The germline V and J ends were trimmed by 0 bases and 4 bases, with 10 bases remaining between them. The CDR3 covers 14 residues. The CDR3 spells CASSQDRVQYEQYF. As DNA, the CDR3 is TGTGCCAGCAGCCAAGACAGGGTTCAATACGAGCAGTACTTC.

The chain combines TRBV5-1 with TRBJ2-5; tentative D call: TRBD1 (6 bases). The CDR3 covers 16 residues. Per germline, CDR1 SGHRS and CDR2 YFSETQ. The V gene lost 4 bases and the J gene lost 5 bases, with 21 bases spanning the gap. CDR3 sequence reads: CASSGVDRLLRETQYF. For the CDR3, the DNA is TGCGCCAGCAGCGGGGTGGACAGACTGTTAAGGGAGACCCAGTACTTC.

This sequence joins TRBV5-6 and TRBJ1-5, with a tentative D call TRBD1 (6 bases). Deletions cut 4 bases from V and 3 bases from J, with 11 bases between. This CDR3 has 14 residues. From germline, CDR1 is SGHDT and CDR2 YYEEEE. The CDR3 loop is CASSTGQLNQPQHF. The CDR3 DNA reads as TGTGCCAGCAGCACCGGACAGCTCAATCAGCCCCAGCATTTT.

This chain uses TRBV29-1 with TRBJ1-3; 10 nucleotides line up with TRBD1. Germline-derived CDR1 and CDR2 are SQVTM and ANQGSEA. The CDR3 spans 15 residues. The J segment lost 2 bases and the V segment lost 6 bases, leaving 7 bases of the junction unmatched. In nucleotides, the CDR3 is TGCAGCGTAGAACGACAGGGGGCCGCTGGAAACACCATATATTTT. Translated: CSVERQGAAGNTIYF.

The chain employs TRBV11-2 and TRBJ2-7; possible D gene TRBD2, 5 bases. The CDR3 has 14 residues. Per germline, CDR1 SGHAT and CDR2 FQNNGV. V lost 0 bases and J 4 bases, leaving 10 bases between the germline ends. CDR3 nucleotide sequence: TGTGCCAGCAGCTTAGATCGCGGCGGGTACGAGCAGTACTTC. It is translated as CASSLDRGGYEQYF.

CDR3 sequence reads: CASSQEARGTGELFF. CDR3 DNA sequence: TGCGCCAGCAGCCAAGAGGCCCGAGGCACCGGGGAGCTGTTTTTT. The V gene is TRBV4-1, the J gene TRBJ2-2; D is undetermined. CDR1 MGHRA and CDR2 YSYEKL come from the germline V gene. Trimming stripped 0 bases from V and 4 bases from J, with 9 bases between. The CDR3 is 15 residues long.

Only one count was recorded for this clone. The chain recombines TRBV6-6 with TRBJ1-4; no firm D call. This CDR3 is built from 11 residues. Trimming pared 6 bases from V and 5 bases from J, leaving 4 bases between. Germline CDR1 reads MNHNY; CDR2 reads SVGAGI (reference sequence). The CDR3 loop reads CASSLNEKLFF. In DNA, the CDR3 is TGTGCCAGCAGCCTCAATGAAAAACTGTTTTTT.

V usage is TRBV25-1 and J usage is TRBJ2-7; D is possibly TRBD1 (6 bases). Trimming pared 4 bases from V and 4 bases from J, leaving 26 bases between. Germline V gene lookup returns CDR1 MGHDK and CDR2 SYGVNS. This CDR3 has 18 amino acids. CDR3 sequence reads: CASSGIPNSGADQYEQYF. CDR3 bases: TGTGCCAGCAGTGGAATTCCGAATTCAGGGGCGGATCAATACGAGCAGTACTTC.

The V call is TRBV29-1, the J call TRBJ2-1; 10 nucleotides line up with TRBD2. The CDR3 is 15 amino acids. Germline loops: CDR1 SQVTM, CDR2 ANQGSEA. V was pared by 3 bases and J by 8 bases, with 10 bases of the junction left unmatched. This CDR3 is CSVDLLSGGADEQFF. The CDR3 bases are TGCAGCGTTGATTTGCTGAGCGGGGGGGCAGATGAGCAGTTCTTC.